Sequencing of this T cell receptor (beta chain) was carried out in a study of Graves' ophthalmopathy and Graves' hyperthyroidism. RNA transcripts provided the template for amplifying TCR beta CDR3 regions. Amplification began with first-round RT-PCR using HTBI primers, then second-round multiplex PCR was performed. Via MiXCR, TCRdb re-called the multiplex PCR reads, giving one row per CDR3 protein. The table includes about 740,000 distinct CDR3 sequences, 40% detected once. This clonotype was seen at least ten times. Its specificity is unknown. Germline V gives CDR1 SEHNR, CDR2 FQNEAQ (reference sequence). The CDR3 spans 13 residues. The V segment lost 5 bases and the J segment 3 bases; nucleotides outside the gene matches: 4. Study-wide findings and caveats: A 13-signature model separated ophthalmopathy from stable hyperthyroidism, about 90% sensitivity, 75% to 84% specificity.

The sample comprised peripheral blood. This chain joins TRBV7-9 and TRBJ2-7, with 7 nucleotides matching TRBD1. The sequence derives from an adult man with Graves' ophthalmopathy. In DNA form, the CDR3 reads TGTGCCAGCAGCCCCTGGACAGGCTACGAGCAGTACTTC. Translated: CASSPWTGYEQYF. Filled out from reference TRBV7-9 and TRBJ2-7, the complete variable domain reads DTGVSQNPRHKITKRGQNVTFRCDPISEHNRLYWYRQTLGQGPEFLTYFQNEAQLEKSRLLSDRFSAERPKGSFSTLEIQRTEQGDSAMYLCASSPWTGYEQYFGPGTRLTVT.